The rows below give T cell receptor beta chains drawn from one sample of a study of blood T cell repertoires in COVID-19. Profiled with immunoSEQ multiplex PCR; TCRdb holds only in-frame clones, not every one. The sample yields 180,000 or so clones, more than 85% seen once. Material: peripheral blood. The receptors were sampled from a woman aged 25 to 39 with active or convalescent COVID-19. Each CDR3 is given with its conserved first and last residue. A D gene is named only where the DNA matches it firmly. Clone size is stated in some rows and not others, as once, few, many or a class when expanded.

d_call,clone_size,j_call,v_call,cdr3_aa,cdr3_nt
TRBD2,.,TRBJ2-3,TRBV6-1,CASSGPAGTRYTDTQYF,TGTGCCAGCAGTGGCCCCGCCGGGACTAGGTACACAGATACGCAGTATTTT
.,.,TRBJ2-5,TRBV18,CASSPPAQRQETQYF,TGTGCCAGCTCACCACCCGCACAAAGACAAGAGACCCAGTACTTC
TRBD1,.,TRBJ2-7,TRBV19,CASSSGQDLAYEQYF,TGTGCCAGTAGTTCCGGACAGGATCTAGCCTACGAGCAGTACTTC
.,.,TRBJ2-3,TRBV28,CASGWGVGDAQYF,TGTGCCAGCGGGTGGGGAGTTGGAGATGCGCAGTATTTT
TRBD1,.,TRBJ1-1,TRBV5-1,CASSYRTGKYTEAFF,TGCGCCAGCAGCTACAGGACAGGTAAGTACACTGAAGCTTTCTTT
TRBD2,.,TRBJ2-2,TRBV10-1,CASSEITSGSGELFF,TGCGCCAGCAGTGAGATAACTAGCGGGAGCGGGGAGCTGTTTTTT
.,.,TRBJ2-7,TRBV27,CASSLRAGFSYEQYF,TGTGCCAGCAGTTTACGGGCGGGATTCTCCTACGAGCAGTACTTC
TRBD1,.,TRBJ2-5,TRBV7-9,CASSFLGGPQETQYF,TGTGCCAGCAGCTTCCTAGGGGGCCCACAAGAGACCCAGTACTTC
.,.,TRBJ1-5,TRBV2,CASSLQGTFSNQPQHF,TGTGCCAGCAGCTTACAGGGAACTTTTAGCAATCAGCCCCAGCATTTT
.,.,TRBJ2-1,TRBV27,CASRTGHNEQFF,TGTGCCAGCAGGACAGGCCACAATGAGCAGTTCTTC
TRBD2,.,TRBJ2-3,TRBV5-1,CASSLDGGGVEADTQYF,TGCGCCAGCAGCTTGGATGGCGGGGGAGTTGAGGCAGATACGCAGTATTTT
TRBD2,.,TRBJ2-5,TRBV3-1/TRBV3-2,CASSQALGRGAANQETQYF,TGTGCCAGCAGCCAAGCACTTGGGCGGGGGGCCGCGAACCAAGAGACCCAGTACTTC
TRBD1,once,TRBJ1-1,TRBV18,CASSPGTEGTEAFF,TGTGCCAGCTCACCAGGGACAGAGGGCACTGAAGCTTTCTTT
.,.,TRBJ1-4,TRBV5-1,CASSPPLAGGEKLFF,TGCGCCAGCAGCCCTCCGCTCGCCGGGGGTGAAAAACTGTTTTTT
.,.,TRBJ2-7,TRBV5-1,CASSLEGDLQFEQYF,TGCGCCAGCAGCTTGGAGGGGGATCTGCAGTTCGAGCAGTACTTC
.,.,TRBJ1-1,TRBV7-2,CASSFRGGTEAFF,TGTGCCAGCAGCTTCAGGGGTGGGACTGAAGCTTTCTTT
.,.,TRBJ2-3,TRBV11-3,CASSRSADTQYF,TGTGCCAGCAGCCGTAGCGCAGATACGCAGTATTTT
.,.,TRBJ1-2,TRBV27,CASSLSLGGNYGYTF,TGTGCCAGCAGTTTATCATTAGGAGGGAATTATGGCTACACCTTC
TRBD1,.,TRBJ2-2,TRBV19,CASRTGTDNTGELFF,TGTGCCAGTAGAACCGGGACAGACAACACCGGGGAGCTGTTTTTT
.,.,TRBJ1-4,TRBV5-1,CASSLESGGVAGVGEKLFF,TGCGCCAGCAGCTTGGAGTCAGGAGGGGTAGCCGGAGTAGGTGAAAAACTGTTTTTT
.,.,TRBJ1-4,TRBV5-4,CASSLGGGATNEKLFF,TGTGCCAGCAGCTTGGGAGGGGGGGCAACTAATGAAAAACTGTTTTTT
TRBD1,.,TRBJ2-7,TRBV28,CASRILGQASYEQYF,TGTGCCAGCAGGATCCTGGGACAGGCTTCCTACGAGCAGTACTTC
.,.,TRBJ2-7,TRBV19,CASSLRAHVGDEQYF,TGTGCCAGTAGCTTGAGGGCGCATGTGGGCGACGAGCAGTACTTC
.,.,TRBJ1-2,TRBV11-3,CASSLDWAGAGYTF,TGTGCCAGCAGCTTAGATTGGGCAGGGGCTGGCTACACCTTC
.,.,TRBJ1-1,TRBV19,CASSSGLTEAFF,TGTGCCAGTAGTTCAGGGTTGACTGAAGCTTTCTTT
.,.,TRBJ2-3,TRBV5-6,CASSLAVGEYDTQYF,TGTGCCAGCAGCTTGGCGGTCGGGGAGTATGATACGCAGTATTTT
TRBD1,.,TRBJ1-1,TRBV19,CASSIGPAGGTEAFF,TGTGCCAGTAGTATAGGGCCGGCAGGGGGAACTGAAGCTTTCTTT
TRBD1,.,TRBJ1-5,TRBV19,CASSMGQDHQPQHF,TGTGCCAGTAGTATGGGACAGGATCATCAGCCCCAGCATTTT
.,.,TRBJ2-7,TRBV3-1/TRBV3-2,CASSQGSGYEQYF,TGTGCCAGCAGCCAAGGTTCGGGTTACGAGCAGTACTTC
.,.,TRBJ1-1,TRBV14,CASSQVPRVDHTEAFF,TGTGCCAGCAGCCAAGTACCGAGGGTTGATCACACTGAAGCTTTCTTT
TRBD2,once,TRBJ2-1,TRBV27,CASSRLAGEQFF,TGTGCCAGCAGTAGACTAGCAGGTGAGCAGTTCTTC
.,.,TRBJ2-5,TRBV5-8,CASDPRGKETQYF,TGTGCCAGCGACCCACGGGGGAAAGAGACCCAGTACTTC
TRBD1,.,TRBJ1-5,TRBV6-5,CASSYRDSDQPQHF,TGTGCCAGCAGTTACCGGGACAGCGATCAGCCCCAGCATTTT
.,once,TRBJ2-1,TRBV11-2,CASSLDPTGEQFF,TGTGCCAGCAGCTTAGATCCGACAGGTGAGCAGTTCTTC
TRBD1,once,TRBJ1-5,TRBV5-6,CASSLGGQPNQPQHF,TGTGCCAGCAGCTTGGGGGGACAGCCTAATCAGCCCCAGCATTTT
.,.,TRBJ2-6,TRBV30,CAWSTGSGANVLTF,TGTGCCTGGAGCACAGGGTCTGGGGCCAACGTCCTGACTTTC
TRBD1,.,TRBJ1-4,TRBV15,CATSSNLNPGTVLQFF,TGTGCCACCAGCAGCAACCTCAACCCCGGGACAGTCCTTCAGTTTTTT
.,.,TRBJ1-1,TRBV19,CASSIRAGFDTEAFF,TGTGCCAGTAGTATTCGAGCAGGATTCGACACTGAAGCTTTCTTT
.,.,TRBJ1-2,TRBV25-1,CASSGNRVGYTF,TGTGCCAGCAGTGGCAACAGGGTTGGCTACACCTTC
.,.,TRBJ1-1,TRBV5-1,CASSLLGGSEAFF,TGCGCCAGCAGCTTGTTGGGGGGGAGTGAAGCTTTCTTT
.,.,TRBJ2-1,TRBV6-6,CASSYSEGERFF,TGTGCCAGCAGTTACTCTGAGGGGGAGCGGTTCTTC
TRBD1,.,TRBJ2-7,TRBV3-1/TRBV3-2,CASSPDRVGIYEQYF,TGTGCCAGCAGCCCCGACAGGGTGGGGATCTACGAGCAGTACTTC
TRBD1,.,TRBJ2-1,TRBV19,CASSQGAYNEQFF,TGTGCCAGTAGTCAGGGGGCGTACAATGAGCAGTTCTTC
.,.,TRBJ2-3,TRBV9,CASSVGTGTDTQYF,TGTGCCAGCAGCGTAGGGACTGGCACAGATACGCAGTATTTT
.,.,TRBJ1-6,TRBV28,CASSFVGRGGDSPLHF,TGTGCCAGCAGCTTTGTGGGTCGGGGTGGAGATTCACCCCTCCACTTT
.,.,TRBJ1-1,TRBV19,CASRHTPGYTEAFF,TGTGCCAGTAGACACACCCCAGGGTACACTGAAGCTTTCTTT
TRBD1,.,TRBJ2-5,TRBV7-2,CASSLRWTGRDMAQYF,TGTGCCAGCAGCTTAAGGTGGACAGGCAGAGATATGGCCCAGTACTTC
TRBD1,.,TRBJ1-4,TRBV19,CASRANRDRWEKLFF,TGTGCCAGTAGGGCGAACCGGGACAGATGGGAAAAACTGTTTTTT
TRBD2,few,TRBJ2-3,TRBV15,CATSRTSGGPMITDTQYF,TGTGCCACCAGCAGGACTAGCGGGGGGCCTATGATAACAGATACGCAGTATTTT
TRBD1,.,TRBJ1-6,TRBV4-1,CASSSPGGGPNSPLHF,TGCGCCAGCAGCTCACCAGGGGGCGGCCCGAATTCACCCCTCCACTTT
TRBD1,.,TRBJ2-1,TRBV6-4,CASSDSTRGSYNEQFF,TGTGCCAGCAGTGACTCAACCAGGGGGTCCTACAATGAGCAGTTCTTC
.,.,TRBJ1-1,TRBV6-5,CASSMTGNTEAFF,TGTGCCAGCAGTATGACAGGGAACACTGAAGCTTTCTTT
TRBD2,.,TRBJ2-7,TRBV6-2/TRBV6-3,CASSYLSTSGTSYEQYF,TGTGCCAGCAGTTACTTGTCCACTAGCGGGACCTCCTACGAGCAGTACTTC